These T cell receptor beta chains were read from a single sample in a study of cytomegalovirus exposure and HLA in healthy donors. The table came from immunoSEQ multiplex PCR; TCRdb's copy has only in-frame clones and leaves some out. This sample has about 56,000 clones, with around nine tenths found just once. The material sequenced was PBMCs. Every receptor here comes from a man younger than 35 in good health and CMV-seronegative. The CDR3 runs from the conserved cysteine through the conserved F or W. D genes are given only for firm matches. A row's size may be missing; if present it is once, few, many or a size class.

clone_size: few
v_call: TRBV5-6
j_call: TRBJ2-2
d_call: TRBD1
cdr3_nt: TGTGCCAGCAGCTTGGTGGATCGGGACAGCGGGGAGCTGTTTTTT
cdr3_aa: CASSLVDRDSGELFF

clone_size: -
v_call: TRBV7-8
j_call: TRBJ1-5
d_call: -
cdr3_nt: TGTGCCAGCAGCCCAGGAGGGTCCCCTCAGCCCCAGCATTTT
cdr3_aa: CASSPGGSPQPQHF

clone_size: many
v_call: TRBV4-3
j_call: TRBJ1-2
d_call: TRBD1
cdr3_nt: TGCGCCAGCAGCCAAGATAGGACAGGGGGCCAAGGCTACACCTTC
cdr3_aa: CASSQDRTGGQGYTF

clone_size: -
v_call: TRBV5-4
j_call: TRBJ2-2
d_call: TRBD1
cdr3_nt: TGTGCCAGCAGCTTGCAGGGGGCGAGCACCGGGGAGCTGTTTTTT
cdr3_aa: CASSLQGASTGELFF

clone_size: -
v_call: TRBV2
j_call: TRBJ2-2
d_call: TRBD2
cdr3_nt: TGTGCCAGCAGCGCGTCCGGGACTAGCGTCACCGGGGAGCTGTTTTTT
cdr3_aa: CASSASGTSVTGELFF

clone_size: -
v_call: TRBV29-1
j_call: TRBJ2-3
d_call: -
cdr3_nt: TGCAGCTCCGGACTTCACGGAGATACGCAGTATTTT
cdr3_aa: CSSGLHGDTQYF

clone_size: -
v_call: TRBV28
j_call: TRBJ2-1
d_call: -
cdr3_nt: TGTGCCAGCAGCCACAGGAGACAGGAGCCGAGCTCCTACAATGAGCAGTTCTTC
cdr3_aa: CASSHRRQEPSSYNEQFF

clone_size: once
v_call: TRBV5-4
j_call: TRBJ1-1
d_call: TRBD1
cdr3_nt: TGTGCCAGCAGCCGGACAGGGTCCACTGAAGCTTTCTTT
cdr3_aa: CASSRTGSTEAFF

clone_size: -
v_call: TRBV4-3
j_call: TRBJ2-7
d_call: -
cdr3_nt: TGCGCCAGCAGCCAAGATACATATCGGAGTTACGAGCAGTACTTC
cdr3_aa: CASSQDTYRSYEQYF

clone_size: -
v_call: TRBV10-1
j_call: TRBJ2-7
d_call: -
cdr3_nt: TGCGCCAGCAGTGAGTCGACAGCCAGGGGTGTGGACGAGCAGTACTTC
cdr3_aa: CASSESTARGVDEQYF

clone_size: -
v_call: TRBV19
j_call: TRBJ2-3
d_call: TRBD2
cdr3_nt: TGTGCCAGTCAAAGCGGGATGAGCCCGGGACGAAGCACAGATACGCAGTATTTT
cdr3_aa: CASQSGMSPGRSTDTQYF

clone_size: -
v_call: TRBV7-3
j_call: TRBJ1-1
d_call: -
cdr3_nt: TGTGCCAGCAGCGAATCAGGGGAGTACACTGAAGCTTTCTTT
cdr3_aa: CASSESGEYTEAFF

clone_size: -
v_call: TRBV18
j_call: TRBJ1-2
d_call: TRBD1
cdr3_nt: TGTGCCAGCTCACCCGAATCCGGGACAGGCAAAATGTTC
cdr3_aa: CASSPESGTGKMF

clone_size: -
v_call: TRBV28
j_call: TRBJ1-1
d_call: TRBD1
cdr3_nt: TGTGCCAGCAGTTTAAGCCCGACAGGGATGAACACTGAAGCTTTCTTT
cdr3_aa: CASSLSPTGMNTEAFF

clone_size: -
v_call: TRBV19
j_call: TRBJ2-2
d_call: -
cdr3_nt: TGTGCCAGTAGTAGAGCCACCGGGGAGCTGTTTTTT
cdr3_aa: CASSRATGELFF

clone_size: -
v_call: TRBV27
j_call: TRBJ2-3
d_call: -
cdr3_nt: TGTGCCAGTTTTAGTCAATGGTCAGATACGCAGTATTTT
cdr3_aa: CASFSQWSDTQYF

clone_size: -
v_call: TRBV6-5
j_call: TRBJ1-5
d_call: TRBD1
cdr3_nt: TGTGCCAGCAGAGGGACAGGCAATCAGCCCCAGCATTTT
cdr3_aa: CASRGTGNQPQHF

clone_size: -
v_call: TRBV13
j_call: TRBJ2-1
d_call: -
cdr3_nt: TGTGCCAGCAGCTCGGGTTTGAGCTCCTACAATGAGCAGTTCTTC
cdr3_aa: CASSSGLSSYNEQFF

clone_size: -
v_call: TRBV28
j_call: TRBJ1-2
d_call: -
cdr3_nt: TGTGCCAGCAGTTCAAAAATGCGACAGGTTCCATATGGCTACACCTTC
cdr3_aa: CASSSKMRQVPYGYTF

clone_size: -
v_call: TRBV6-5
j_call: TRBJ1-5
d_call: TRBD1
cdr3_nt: TGTGCCAGCAGTTCTAATTCAGGGGGCGTGAATCAGCCCCAGCATTTT
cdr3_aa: CASSSNSGGVNQPQHF

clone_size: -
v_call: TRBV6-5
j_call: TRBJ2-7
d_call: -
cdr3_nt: TGTGCCAGCAGTTACGGACAGTGGAGCTCCTACGAGCAGTACTTC
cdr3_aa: CASSYGQWSSYEQYF

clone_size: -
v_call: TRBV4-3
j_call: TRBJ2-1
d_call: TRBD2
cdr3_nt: TGCGCCAGCAGCCAAGATGCGGGCGGGAGCTCCTACAATGAGCAGTTCTTC
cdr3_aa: CASSQDAGGSSYNEQFF

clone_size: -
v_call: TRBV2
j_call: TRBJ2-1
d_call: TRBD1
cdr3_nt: TGTGCCAGCTCGACCGACAGGGGAGCGTACAATGAGCAGTTCTTC
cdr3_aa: CASSTDRGAYNEQFF

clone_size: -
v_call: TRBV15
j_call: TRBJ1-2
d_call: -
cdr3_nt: TGTGCCACCAGCAGAGGTCGGGGGGGAAACTATGGCTACACCTTC
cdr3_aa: CATSRGRGGNYGYTF

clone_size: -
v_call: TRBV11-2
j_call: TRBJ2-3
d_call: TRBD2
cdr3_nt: TGTGCCAGCAGCTTCGGGGTAGCGGGGCCCACAGATACGCAGTATTTT
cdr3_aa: CASSFGVAGPTDTQYF

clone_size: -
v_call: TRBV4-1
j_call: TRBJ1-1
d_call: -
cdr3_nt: TGCGCCAGCAGCCAATCGGGAGCCTTGAACACTGAAGCTTTCTTT
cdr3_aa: CASSQSGALNTEAFF

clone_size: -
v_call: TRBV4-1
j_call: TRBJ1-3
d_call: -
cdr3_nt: TGCGCCAGCAGCCACCCAGGGTCAGGAAACACCATATATTTT
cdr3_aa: CASSHPGSGNTIYF

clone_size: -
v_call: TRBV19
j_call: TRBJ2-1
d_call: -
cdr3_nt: TGTGCCAGTAGTATAAGCATGAGCTCCTACAATGAGCAGTTCTTC
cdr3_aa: CASSISMSSYNEQFF

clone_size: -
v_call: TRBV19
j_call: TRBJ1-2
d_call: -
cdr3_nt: TGTGCCAGTAGTGAATCAGTGGCAGACTATGGCTACACCTTC
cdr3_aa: CASSESVADYGYTF

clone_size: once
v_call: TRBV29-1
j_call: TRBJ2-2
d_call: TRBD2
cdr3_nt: TGCAGCGTTGAGACTAGCGGGAGTAAGGTTTCCACCGGGGAGCTGTTTTTT
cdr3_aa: CSVETSGSKVSTGELFF

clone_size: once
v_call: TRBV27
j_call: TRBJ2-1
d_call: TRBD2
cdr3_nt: TGTGCCAGCAACACGGGACTAGCAAAGAGAGGCAATGAGCAGTTCTTC
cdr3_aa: CASNTGLAKRGNEQFF

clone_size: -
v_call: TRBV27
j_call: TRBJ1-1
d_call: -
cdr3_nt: TGTGCCAGCAGTTTAAAGAGGAACACTGAAGCTTTCTTT
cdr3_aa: CASSLKRNTEAFF

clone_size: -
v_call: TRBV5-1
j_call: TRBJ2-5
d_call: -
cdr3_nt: TGCGCCAGCAGCTTAGGAAGGGGAGAGACCCAGTACTTC
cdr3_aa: CASSLGRGETQYF

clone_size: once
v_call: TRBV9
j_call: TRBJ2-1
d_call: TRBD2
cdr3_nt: TGTGCCAGCAGCGTATCAGGGGGTGGGCTAGCGGGAGAGTCTGAGCAGTTCTTC
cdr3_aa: CASSVSGGGLAGESEQFF

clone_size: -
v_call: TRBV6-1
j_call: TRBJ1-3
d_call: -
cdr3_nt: TGTGCCACCGAGCCTGGAAACACCATATATTTT
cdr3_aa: CATEPGNTIYF

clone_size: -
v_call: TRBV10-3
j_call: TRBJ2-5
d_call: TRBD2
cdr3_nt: TGTGCCATCAGTGATAGACTAGCGGGAGGTGGGGAGACCCAGTACTTC
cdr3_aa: CAISDRLAGGGETQYF

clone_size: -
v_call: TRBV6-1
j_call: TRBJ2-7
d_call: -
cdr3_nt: TGTGCCAGCATTGAGGGCTCCGAGCAGTACTTC
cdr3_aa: CASIEGSEQYF

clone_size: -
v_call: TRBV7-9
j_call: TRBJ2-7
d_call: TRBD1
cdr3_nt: TGTGCCAGCAGCTTAGGGCGGACAGGGGGCTCTTTTTCCTACGAGCAGTACTTC
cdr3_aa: CASSLGRTGGSFSYEQYF

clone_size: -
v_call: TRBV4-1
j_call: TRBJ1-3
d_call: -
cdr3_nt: TGCGCCAGCAGCCAAGTAGAGGCTGGGGCCGCGGGAAACACCATATATTTT
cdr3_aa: CASSQVEAGAAGNTIYF

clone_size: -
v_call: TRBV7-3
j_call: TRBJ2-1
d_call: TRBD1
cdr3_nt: TGTGCCAGCAGCTCCGGACAGGGTGGCAATGAGCAGTTCTTC
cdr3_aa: CASSSGQGGNEQFF

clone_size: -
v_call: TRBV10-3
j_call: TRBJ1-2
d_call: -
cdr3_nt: TGTGCCATCAGTGATTTTAGGACAGCCCAAAACTATGGCTACACCTTC
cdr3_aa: CAISDFRTAQNYGYTF

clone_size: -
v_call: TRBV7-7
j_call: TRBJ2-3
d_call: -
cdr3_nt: TGTGCTAGCAGCTTAGCCCCTAACACAGATACGCAGTATTTT
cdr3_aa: CASSLAPNTDTQYF

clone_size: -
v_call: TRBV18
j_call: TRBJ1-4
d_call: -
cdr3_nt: TGTGCCAGCTCACCAACTAACCTTGCAACTAATGAAAAACTGTTTTTT
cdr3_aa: CASSPTNLATNEKLFF

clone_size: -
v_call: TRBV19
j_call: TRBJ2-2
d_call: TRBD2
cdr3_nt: TGTGCCAGCGGCTGGACTAGCGGGGAGACCGGGGAGCTGTTTTTT
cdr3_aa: CASGWTSGETGELFF

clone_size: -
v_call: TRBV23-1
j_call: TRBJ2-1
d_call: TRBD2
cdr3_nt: TGCGCCAGCAGGAACCCCTCGGGGGGGCTGGCGGGGAGTGAGCAGTTCTTC
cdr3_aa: CASRNPSGGLAGSEQFF

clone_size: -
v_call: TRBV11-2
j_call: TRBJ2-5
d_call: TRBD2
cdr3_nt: TGTGCCAGCAGTTCGGGACTAGCGAACCCCCAAGAGACCCAGTACTTC
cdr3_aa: CASSSGLANPQETQYF

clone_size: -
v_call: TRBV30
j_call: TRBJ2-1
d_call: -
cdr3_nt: TGTGCCTGGGGGATTCGGGGTACCCCATACAATGAGCAGTTCTTC
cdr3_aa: CAWGIRGTPYNEQFF

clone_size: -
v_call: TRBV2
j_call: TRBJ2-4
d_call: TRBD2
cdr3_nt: TGTGCCAGTCGGGGTAATAGCGGGGGGATTCAGTACTTC
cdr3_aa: CASRGNSGGIQYF

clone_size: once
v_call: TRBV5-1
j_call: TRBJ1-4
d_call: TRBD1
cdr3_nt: TGCGCCAGCAGCTTGCTATCTCCGGGACAGCTACTTTCTTCAACTAATGAAAAACTGTTTTTT
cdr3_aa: CASSLLSPGQLLSSTNEKLFF

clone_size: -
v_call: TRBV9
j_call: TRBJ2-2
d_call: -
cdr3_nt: TGTGCCAGCAGCGATGGAGAACTAGTTCGCACCGGGGAGCTGTTTTTT
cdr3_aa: CASSDGELVRTGELFF

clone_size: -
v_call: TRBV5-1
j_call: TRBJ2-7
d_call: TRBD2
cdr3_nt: TGCGCCAGCAGTTTGGGGACTACGAGGATGGGAGCCTACGAGCAGTACTTC
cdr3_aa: CASSLGTTRMGAYEQYF

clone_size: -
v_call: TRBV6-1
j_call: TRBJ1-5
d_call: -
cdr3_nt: TGTGCCAGCAGTGATGCGGCAGGGTCCCCTCAGCCCCAGCATTTT
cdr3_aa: CASSDAAGSPQPQHF

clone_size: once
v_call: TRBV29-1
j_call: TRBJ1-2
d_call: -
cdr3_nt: TGCAGCGTTGAAGAATTAACTGGTTGGTACTTC
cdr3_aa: CSVEELTGWYF

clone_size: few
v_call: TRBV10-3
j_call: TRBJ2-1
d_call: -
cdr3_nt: TGTGCCATCAGGCCTTCGGGACTCCGAACCCAGATAAACTACAATGAGCAGTTCTTC
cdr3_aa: CAIRPSGLRTQINYNEQFF

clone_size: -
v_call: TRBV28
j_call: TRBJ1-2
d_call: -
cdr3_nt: TGTGCCAGCACCCCACAATTCGTCCATGGCTACACCTTC
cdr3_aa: CASTPQFVHGYTF

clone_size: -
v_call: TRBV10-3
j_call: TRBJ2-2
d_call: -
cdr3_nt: TGTGCCATCAGAGAGAGGGGGTCCGACGGGGAGCTGTTTTTT
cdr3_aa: CAIRERGSDGELFF

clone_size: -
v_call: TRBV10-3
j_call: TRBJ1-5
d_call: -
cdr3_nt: TGTGCCATCAGTGCGGGGGATAGCAATCAGCCCCAGCATTTT
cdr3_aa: CAISAGDSNQPQHF